The present T cell receptor (beta chain) was sequenced within a study of response to subunit inactivated influenza vaccine. Notes on the study in general: Seasonal influenza vaccination, on each occasion, was suggested by the authors to recruit few new T cells.

TCRdb ran MiXCR on the RT-PCR reads and lists one entry per CDR3 protein. The repertoire has about 530,000 distinct CDR3 sequences, about 11% of them found once; the top ten carry roughly a tenth. To note about this clonotype: Its antigen is not known.

The CDR3 contains 21 residues. Germline assignment: CDR1 SGHNT and CDR2 YENEEA. Unmatched junction bases numbered 22, after V lost 4 bases and J lost 1 base. The source material was PBMCs from blood, sampled on the day of vaccination. The chain joins TRBV11-3 to TRBJ2-1; 7 bases map to TRBD2. The receptor's source is a man aged 50-59 years who received an inactivated influenza vaccine. The CDR3 here is CASSSSPLWGGGERSYNEQFF. CDR3 coding DNA: TGTGCCAGCAGCTCCAGTCCCCTCTGGGGCGGGGGAGAAAGGTCCTACAATGAGCAGTTCTTC.